The 22 T cell receptor beta chains listed next were all sequenced from one sample in a study of blood T cell repertoires in COVID-19. Here immunoSEQ multiplex PCR was the method, and the copy in TCRdb shows in-frame clones only, minus some. The sample holds some 180,000 clones, about 85% seen once. Sequenced sample: peripheral blood. These receptor sequences come from a man aged 55 to 70 with active or convalescent COVID-19.

J is TRBJ1-1 and V is TRBV5-6, with 7 bases aligning to TRBD1. J lost 0 bases, V lost 2 bases, and 4 bases had no gene match. CDR1 is SGHDT and CDR2 is YYEEEE in the germline V gene. The CDR3 is made up of 15 amino acids. The CDR3 here is CASSFVGTVNTEAFF. The CDR3 nucleotides read TGTGCCAGCAGCTTTGTGGGGACAGTGAACACTGAAGCTTTCTTT.

The chain recombines TRBV11-3 with TRBJ1-1; the D gene is possibly TRBD1 (6 bases). This CDR3 contains 13 residues. V lost 5 bases to trimming and J lost 4 bases, with 11 bases between them. CDR1 SGHNT and CDR2 YENEEA come from the germline V gene. As DNA, the CDR3 is TGTGCCAGCAGCCCCTCAGGGGCCACTGAAGCTTTCTTT. This translates into CASSPSGATEAFF.

J is TRBJ1-4 and V is TRBV23-1; D gene unclear. TRBV23-1 is reported as an ORF; its role is uncertain. V was pared by 8 bases and J by 7 bases, with 8 bases between. The CDR3 is 11 amino acids. The CDR3 reads CASRSPEKLFF. DNA for the CDR3: TGCGCCAGCCGTAGTCCTGAAAAACTGTTTTTT.

V gene TRBV3-1 (or the pseudogene TRBV3-2) combines with J gene TRBJ1-1; D is unclear. V lost 3 bases to trimming and J lost 7 bases, with 12 bases between them. Looked up from germline, CDR1 is LGHDT and CDR2 is YNNKEL (reference sequence). This CDR3 has 13 residues. The CDR3 sequence is CASSHLEKGEAFF. As DNA, the CDR3 is TGTGCCAGCAGCCATCTAGAAAAAGGTGAAGCTTTCTTT.

This chain links TRBV9 with TRBJ1-2, with 8 bases identical to TRBD1. Germline V gene sequence: CDR1 SGDLS, CDR2 YYNGEE. Trimming cost V 2 bases and J 0 bases; bases outside gene matches: 12. CDR3 length: 18 residues. In nucleotides, the CDR3 is TGTGCCAGCAGCGTTAGACCCCCGGGACAGGAGCCTAACTATGGCTACACCTTC. Amino acids: CASSVRPPGQEPNYGYTF.

The chain links TRBV5-1 to TRBJ2-6; D perhaps matches TRBD1 (5 bases). CDR3 length equals 17 residues. Trimming took off 1 base at V and 0 bases at J, with 11 bases between the two ends. Germline CDR1 and CDR2: SGHRS and YFSETQ. The CDR3 loop is CASSLSQGHSGANVLTF. CDR3 DNA: TGCGCCAGCAGCTTGTCGCAGGGCCACTCTGGGGCCAACGTCCTGACTTTC. Supplemented by reference TRBV5-1 and TRBJ2-6, the full variable domain reads KAGVTQTPRYLIKTRGQQVTLSCSPISGHRSVSWYQQTPGQGLQFLFEYFSETQRNKGNFPGRFSGRQFSNSRSEMNVSTLELGDSALYLCASSLSQGHSGANVLTFGAGSRLTVL.

The rearrangement joins TRBV3-1 (or the pseudogene TRBV3-2) to TRBJ1-5; maybe TRBD1 (5 bases). V lost 3 bases and J 9 bases, leaving 9 bases between the germline ends. The V gene's germline CDR1 is LGHDT and CDR2 YNNKEL (reference sequence). The CDR3 runs to 12 residues. The CDR3 coding sequence is TGTGCCAGCAGCCACGCTAGGGGGCCCCAGCATTTT. It codes for CASSHARGPQHF.

The V gene is TRBV7-9, the J gene TRBJ2-2; D remains ambiguous. The CDR3 consists of 16 residues. The germline V gene has CDR1 SEHNR and CDR2 FQNEAQ (reference sequence). V was pared by 2 bases and J by 2 bases, with 12 bases between. DNA for the CDR3: TGTGCCAGCAGCTTATCTTCTACAGAAAACACCGGGGAGCTGTTTTTT. Translation: CASSLSSTENTGELFF.

The chain combines TRBV19 with TRBJ1-6; 10 bases align to TRBD1. CDR1 is LNHDA and CDR2 is SQIVND in the germline V gene (reference sequence). This CDR3 is 13 amino acids long. V shed 7 bases and J 10 bases; nucleotides not matched to a gene: 4. CDR3 in amino acids: CASTGTGVSPLHF. The DNA of the CDR3 is TGTGCCAGTACTGGGACAGGGGTGTCACCCCTCCACTTT.

Only one count was recorded for this clone. The chain is built from TRBV14 and TRBJ2-5, with 12 nucleotides matching TRBD2. Germline V gives CDR1 SGHDN, CDR2 FVKESK. The CDR3 covers 16 residues. The V gene end was trimmed by 5 bases and the J gene end by 1 base; junction bases not matched to a gene: 5. The CDR3 is CASSSGLAGRQETQYF. The CDR3 DNA follows: TGTGCCAGCAGCTCCGGACTAGCGGGGCGCCAAGAGACCCAGTACTTC.

The chain employs TRBV27 and TRBJ1-6, with a possible D match to TRBD1 (6 bases). Trimming removed 6 bases from V and 9 bases from J, with 9 bases in between. Germline V gives CDR1 MNHEY, CDR2 SMNVEV (reference sequence). CDR3 size: 12 residues. The CDR3 reads CASREGGSPLHF. Here the CDR3 DNA reads TGTGCCAGCAGAGAAGGGGGTTCACCCCTCCACTTT.

V is TRBV5-4 and J is TRBJ1-2; D is uncertain. V lost 2 bases to trimming and J lost 7 bases, with 12 bases between them. The CDR3 runs 13 residues. Germline values: CDR1 SGHNT, CDR2 YYREEE (reference sequence). The CDR3 here is CASSFPGNSGYTF. For the CDR3, the DNA is TGTGCCAGCAGCTTTCCAGGCAATTCTGGCTACACCTTC. Full variable domain (missing parts from reference TRBV5-4 and TRBJ1-2): ETGVTQSPTHLIKTRGQQVTLRCSSQSGHNTVSWYQQALGQGPQFIFQYYREEENGRGNFPPRFSGLQFPNYSSELNVNALELDDSALYLCASSFPGNSGYTFGSGTRLTVV.

This clone was seen a single time. The chain is built from TRBV5-6 and TRBJ2-5; 10 positions agree with TRBD1. Germline values: CDR1 SGHDT, CDR2 YYEEEE. Trimming cost V 3 bases and J 4 bases; bases outside gene matches: 3. The CDR3 has 14 amino acids. CDR3 sequence reads: CASSSGQGGETQYF. The CDR3 DNA reads TGTGCCAGCAGCTCTGGACAGGGGGGAGAGACCCAGTACTTC.

V is TRBV7-3 and J is TRBJ2-3; 9 bases agree with TRBD2. V shed 7 bases and J 6 bases; nucleotides not matched to a gene: 11. The CDR3 is 15 residues long. Germline V CDR1 and CDR2: SGHTA, FQGTGA. CDR3 residues: CASNQLAGPRDTQYF. CDR3 DNA sequence: TGTGCCAGCAACCAGCTAGCGGGGCCTCGTGATACGCAGTATTTT.

The V and J genes are TRBV18 and TRBJ1-2, with 10 bases fitting TRBD1. V shed 4 bases, J shed 6 bases, and the junction held 5 bases outside the gene matches. CDR3 length: 14 residues. Germline V gene lookup returns CDR1 KGHSH and CDR2 LQKENI. CDR3 region: CASSRDRGEDGYTF. DNA for the CDR3: TGTGCCAGCTCACGGGACAGGGGTGAAGATGGCTACACCTTC.

The chain employs TRBV10-3 and TRBJ2-7; D is possibly TRBD1 (6 bases). The V end was cut by 4 bases, the J end by 6 bases, with 16 bases between. CDR3 size: 14 residues. CDR1 ENHRY and CDR2 SYGVKD come from the germline V gene. Here the CDR3 reads CAISVLQGGGEQYF. The CDR3 DNA is TGTGCCATCAGTGTACTACAGGGCGGTGGCGAGCAGTACTTC.

The chain joins TRBV11-1 to TRBJ2-3; the D gene is possibly TRBD1 (5 bases). Trimming stripped 2 bases from V and 4 bases from J, with 13 bases between. This CDR3 is 15 amino acids long. Germline CDR1 reads SGHAT; CDR2 reads FQDESV (reference sequence). CDR3 sequence: CASSLTREAADTQYF. CDR3 nucleotide sequence: TGTGCCAGCAGCTTAACCAGGGAAGCAGCAGATACGCAGTATTTT.

This clone was observed a single time. The V and J genes are TRBV5-5 and TRBJ1-2; 8 nucleotides align to TRBD1. Germline CDR1 reads SGHKS; CDR2 reads YYEKEE (reference sequence). This CDR3 has 16 amino acids. The junction had 7 bases not matched to a gene; V was cut back by 0 bases and J by 3 bases. This chain's CDR3 is CASSLGGGQGDYGYTF. The CDR3 DNA sequence: TGTGCCAGCAGCTTGGGGGGCGGACAGGGCGACTATGGCTACACCTTC.

This sequence joins TRBV18 and TRBJ1-1; D ambiguous. Germline CDR1 and CDR2: KGHSH and LQKENI. Trimming left V 0 bases short and J 4 bases short, with 6 bases between. The CDR3 sequence is 13 residues long. CDR3: CASSPPRPTEAFF. CDR3 sequence (DNA): TGTGCCAGCTCACCACCCAGGCCCACTGAAGCTTTCTTT.

The chain's CDR3 is CASSRVGLIEQFF. The DNA for the CDR3 is TGTGCCAGCTCCCGGGTGGGTCTGATTGAGCAGTTCTTC. This rearrangement joins TRBV18 to TRBJ2-1; D is undetermined. Germline assignment: CDR1 KGHSH and CDR2 LQKENI. Trimming took off 6 bases at V and 9 bases at J, with 15 bases between the two ends. The CDR3 extends over 13 amino acids.

The V gene is TRBV15, the J gene TRBJ1-2; D ambiguous. The germline V and J ends were trimmed by 0 bases and 4 bases, with 15 bases remaining between them. Germline lookup yields CDR1 LNHNV and CDR2 YYDKDF (reference sequence). The length of the CDR3 is 16 residues. The CDR3 is CATSRDLLVRGYGYTF. The CDR3 DNA follows: TGTGCCACCAGCAGAGATCTCTTGGTCCGGGGCTATGGCTACACCTTC.

The chain has TRBV10-3 and TRBJ1-2, with 10 bases fitting TRBD1. Germline V gene sequence: CDR1 ENHRY, CDR2 SYGVKD. Trimming removed 2 bases from V and 5 bases from J; junction bases left unmatched: 8. The CDR3 has 16 amino acids. The CDR3 DNA reads as TGTGCCATCAGTGAGACCCGGACAGGGGGTTCGTATGGCTACACCTTC. Translated: CAISETRTGGSYGYTF.